This T cell receptor (beta chain) is from a study of cytomegalovirus exposure and HLA in healthy donors. Study-level points and caveats: An apparent linkage of common viral pathogens to several of the most significant clusters emerged in a later analysis. Analysis performed later found about 17,000 TCR beta sequences associated with HLA alleles at 0.05 false discovery rate.

Trimming removed 6 bases from V and 8 bases from J; junction bases left unmatched: 14. The germline V gene has CDR1 SGHDT and CDR2 YYEEEE. The CDR3 covers 15 residues. The PCR made use of 60 Vbeta and 13 Jbeta primers. In the authors' workflow: Among the unique TCR beta chains that a later analysis counted, 70 million to 85 million in all, roughly 11 million were shared. The table came from immunoSEQ multiplex PCR; TCRdb's copy has only in-frame clones and leaves some out. The D gene and trimming were derived from the DNA, and the V and J assignments and clone size from that table. The table for this sample gives 60,000 to 70,000 clones. A note on this clone: Its antigen is undetermined.

What was sequenced was PBMCs. The sequence was obtained from a boy aged 10-17 years in good health and CMV-seronegative. This chain uses TRBV5-6 with TRBJ1-2, with 9 bases fitting TRBD1. Here the CDR3 reads CASTLGTGIGRGYTF. CDR3 DNA sequence: TGTGCCAGCACCCTAGGGACAGGGATAGGACGCGGCTACACCTTC.